The 31 T cell receptor beta chains given below trace back to one sample, sequenced in a study of preoperative IRX-2 immunotherapy in early breast cancer. Treatment of the sample: preoperative locoregional IRX-2 cytokine immunotherapy. The data were produced by immunoSEQ multiplex PCR, yet TCRdb's version contains in-frame clones alone and is incomplete. The table records approximately 31,000 clones, roughly 90% of them present only once. The specimen comprised tumor tissue, sampled after IRX-2 immunotherapy. The source is a human donor with breast cancer.

The rearrangement uses TRBV7-7 and TRBJ2-4; 13 bases are shared with TRBD2. The CDR3 is 20 residues long. Losses at the gene ends were 4 bases for V and 1 base for J; bases not matched to a gene: 13. Germline V CDR1 and CDR2: SSHAT, FNYEAQ (reference sequence). The CDR3 is CASSWEGLAGDPGAKNIQYF. The CDR3 DNA reads as TGTGCCAGCAGCTGGGAAGGACTAGCGGGAGACCCCGGGGCCAAAAACATTCAGTACTTC.

This chain joins TRBV6-8 and TRBJ2-1; D not resolved. The CDR3 runs to 14 residues. The V end lost 2 bases, the J end lost 4 bases, and 9 bases lay between the germline ends. Germline V gene data show CDR1 as MNHGY and CDR2 as SAAAGT. In DNA, the CDR3 is TGTGCCAGCAGTTACAGGGTCATGTACAATGAGCAGTTCTTC. Translating gives CASSYRVMYNEQFF.

The chain has TRBV7-1 and TRBJ1-3; a weak D match, TRBD1 (5 bases). TRBV7-1 is an ORF for which the function is uncertain. The CDR3 is made up of 15 amino acids. Trimming stripped 5 bases from V and 0 bases from J, with 11 bases between. In nucleotides, the CDR3 is TGTGCCAGCAGCCCGGACAAGGACTCTGGAAACACCATATATTTT. Translation: CASSPDKDSGNTIYF.

The chain joins TRBV11-3 to TRBJ1-2; TRBD1 agrees at 9 bases. The CDR3 has 15 amino acids. V shed 1 base and J 4 bases; nucleotides not matched to a gene: 4. Germline CDR1 and CDR2: SGHNT and YENEEA. The CDR3 region is CASSLGGQGSYGYTF. In nucleotides, the CDR3 is TGTGCCAGCAGCTTAGGAGGACAGGGGAGCTATGGCTACACCTTC.

The chain joins TRBV9 to TRBJ1-2; weak D call: TRBD1 (5 bases). Germline CDR1 SGDLS, CDR2 YYNGEE. The CDR3 runs to 13 residues. The ends were cut back, 5 bases at V and 2 bases at J, with 10 bases in the middle. CDR3 region: CASSAGPNYGYTF. CDR3 nucleotides: TGTGCCAGCAGTGCGGGGCCCAACTATGGCTACACCTTC.

The chain is built from TRBV28 and TRBJ2-1; D is possibly TRBD1 or TRBD2 (5 bases each). Looked up from germline, CDR1 is MDHEN and CDR2 is SYDVKM. V was shortened by 10 bases and J by 7 bases, with 17 bases between the two germline ends. This CDR3 spans 13 amino acids. The CDR3 region is CATLPQGGNEQFF. In DNA form, the CDR3 reads TGTGCCACACTCCCGCAGGGCGGGAATGAGCAGTTCTTC.

CDR3: CASSQTGGSSGNTIYF. The CDR3 region has the DNA TGTGCCAGCAGTCAGACAGGGGGTAGCTCTGGAAACACCATATATTTT. This rearrangement joins TRBV6-8 to TRBJ1-3; TRBD1 matches at 9 bases. The CDR3 is 16 amino acids. V trimming: 5 bases; J trimming: 0 bases; junction bases outside the gene matches: 5. Germline lookup yields CDR1 MNHGY and CDR2 SAAAGT.

The J gene is TRBJ1-6, the V gene TRBV7-4, with D perhaps TRBD1 (6 bases). The CDR3 runs to 13 residues. Per the germline V gene, CDR1 is SGHVT and CDR2 is SQSDAQ. V shed 11 bases and J shed 7 bases, with 15 bases lying between them. CDR3 DNA sequence: TGTGCCGGTTCAGGGACATCGAATTCACCCCTCCACTTT. Amino acid sequence: CAGSGTSNSPLHF. Drawing the rest from reference TRBV7-4 and TRBJ1-6, the complete variable domain is GAGVSQSPRYKVAKRGRDVALRCDSISGHVTLYWYRQTLGQGSEVLTYSQSDAQRDKSGRPSGRFSAERPERSVSTLKIQRTEQGDSAVYLCAGSGTSNSPLHFGNGTRLTVT.

The J gene is TRBJ1-4, the V gene TRBV15; D unclear. The CDR3 covers 16 residues. Trimming removed 2 bases at V and 8 bases at J, with 18 bases between. Germline V CDR1 and CDR2: LNHNV, YYDKDF (reference sequence). CDR3 DNA: TGTGCCACCAGCAGACTGCAGTTCGGGTCCGGCGAAAAACTGTTTTTT. Its translation: CATSRLQFGSGEKLFF.

The rearrangement links TRBV7-4 to TRBJ1-2; 9 nucleotides align to TRBD1. CDR1 is SGHVT and CDR2 is SQSDAQ in the germline V gene. The length of the CDR3 is 13 residues. Trimming at V came to 5 bases and at J to 10 bases, leaving 8 bases not matched to a gene. The CDR3 spells CASSAGTGWHYTF. The CDR3 DNA reads TGTGCCAGCAGCGCCGGGACAGGGTGGCACTACACCTTC.

V gene TRBV6-7 combines with J gene TRBJ2-3; the match to TRBD2 covers 9 bases. TRBV6-7 is given ORF status, its function remaining uncertain. The CDR3 has 14 residues. J lost 4 bases, V lost 7 bases, and 6 bases had no gene match. The CDR3 is CASIRRGGADTQYF. DNA of the CDR3: TGTGCCAGCATTAGGCGGGGGGGCGCAGATACGCAGTATTTT.

The chain uses TRBV12-5 and TRBJ1-2; the D is unclear. V gave up 5 bases and J gave up 3 bases, with 19 bases separating them. Per the germline V gene, CDR1 is LGHNT and CDR2 is FRNRAP. This CDR3 spans 16 amino acids. CDR3 in DNA: TGTGCTAGTGGTGCGTTTGAGCAAGCCCTATACTATGGCTACACCTTC. Translating it yields CASGAFEQALYYGYTF.

V and J are TRBV6-8 and TRBJ2-4; a possible D gene is TRBD1 (6 bases). The V and J ends lost 5 bases and 5 bases respectively, with 16 bases between them. There are 15 residues in the CDR3. Germline loops: CDR1 MNHGY, CDR2 SAAAGT. CDR3 nucleotide sequence: TGTGCCAGCAGTAAACAGGGAACCAAGGAAAACATTCAGTACTTC. Amino acid sequence: CASSKQGTKENIQYF.

The gene calls are TRBV19 and TRBJ1-2, with D uncertain. The CDR3 consists of 14 residues. Trimming took off 1 base at V and 2 bases at J, with 8 bases between the two ends. In germline, CDR1 is LNHDA, CDR2 SQIVND (reference sequence). CDR3 bases: TGTGCCAGTAGTATAGTTCCGGGAAACTATGGCTACACCTTC. It specifies CASSIVPGNYGYTF.

This chain connects TRBV5-1 to TRBJ2-7, with D perhaps matching TRBD1 (6 bases). CDR1 is SGHRS and CDR2 is YFSETQ in the germline V gene. The CDR3 loop spans 15 amino acids. V shed 4 bases and J shed 2 bases, with 16 bases lying between them. The CDR3 nucleotides are TGCGCCAGCAGCACAACAGCACAGGGACCCTACGAGCAGTACTTC. Its translation: CASSTTAQGPYEQYF.

The chain carries TRBV6-8 and TRBJ1-4; D ambiguous. In germline, CDR1 is MNHGY, CDR2 SAAAGT. This CDR3 is built from 13 residues. V lost 10 bases, J lost 8 bases, and 17 bases lay in between. The CDR3 nucleotides are TGTGCCATCAATGGAGTGAACAAAGAAAAACTGTTTTTT. Residues: CAINGVNKEKLFF.

The J gene is TRBJ2-5, the V gene TRBV5-1; 7 nucleotides agree with TRBD1. This CDR3 is built from 17 residues. Germline assignment: CDR1 SGHRS and CDR2 YFSETQ. Unmatched junction bases numbered 11, after V lost 2 bases and J lost 1 base. This CDR3 reads CASSLRPGTAFQETQYF. In nucleotides, the CDR3 is TGCGCCAGCAGCTTACGCCCCGGGACAGCCTTCCAAGAGACCCAGTACTTC. Looking up the rest from reference TRBV5-1 and TRBJ2-5 gives the full variable domain: KAGVTQTPRYLIKTRGQQVTLSCSPISGHRSVSWYQQTPGQGLQFLFEYFSETQRNKGNFPGRFSGRQFSNSRSEMNVSTLELGDSALYLCASSLRPGTAFQETQYFGPGTRLLVL.

The chain links TRBV11-3 to TRBJ1-1, with D perhaps TRBD1 (6 bases). Per the germline V gene, CDR1 is SGHNT and CDR2 is YENEEA. This CDR3 is 17 amino acids long. V was cut by 0 bases and J by 4 bases, with 18 bases left in between. The CDR3 spells CASSLDSDSLEGTEAFF. CDR3 sequence (DNA): TGTGCCAGCAGCTTAGATTCGGACAGCCTAGAGGGCACTGAAGCTTTCTTT.

About this clone itself: One end of the junction varies from germline; a read error may be responsible. This chain joins TRBV11-3 and TRBJ1-2; a weak D match, TRBD1 (6 bases). The CDR3 is 15 residues long. Looked up from germline, CDR1 is SGHNT and CDR2 is YENEEA. CDR3 bases: TGTGCCAGCAGCATAGACAGGTCCTTTAACTATGGCTACACCTTC. Its protein is CASSIDRSFNYGYTF.

The chain combines TRBV30 with TRBJ2-7; the D gene is possibly TRBD2 (6 bases). The CDR3 loop spans 12 amino acids. Per the germline V gene, CDR1 is GTSNPN and CDR2 is SVGIG (reference sequence). V gave up 1 base and J gave up 7 bases, with 11 bases separating them. DNA for the CDR3: TGTGCCTGGAGTGCGCTAGCGCAAGAGCAGTACTTC. Translating it yields CAWSALAQEQYF.

The chain uses TRBV11-3 and TRBJ2-5; 11 nucleotides match TRBD2. Germline lookup yields CDR1 SGHNT and CDR2 YENEEA. CDR3 length equals 17 residues. With 5 bases clipped from V and 4 bases from J, the junction kept 12 bases outside the gene matches. The CDR3 spells CASSLRRISGRGETQYF. The CDR3 bases are TGTGCCAGCAGCCTGAGGAGGATTAGCGGGAGGGGAGAGACCCAGTACTTC.

This clone was picked up one time. This rearrangement joins TRBV5-1 to TRBJ2-5; D may be TRBD1 (6 bases). The CDR3 runs 14 residues. Per the germline V gene, CDR1 is SGHRS and CDR2 is YFSETQ. Trimming stripped 4 bases from V and 1 base from J, with 11 bases between. The CDR3 protein is CASSIQGTQETQYF. DNA for the CDR3: TGCGCCAGCAGCATCCAGGGGACCCAAGAGACCCAGTACTTC.

V usage is TRBV6-8 and J usage is TRBJ1-2; D remains unclear. V dropped 2 bases and J dropped 7 bases, with 14 bases sitting between them. The CDR3 extends over 14 amino acids. Per germline, CDR1 MNHGY and CDR2 SAAAGT. The CDR3 DNA follows: TGTGCCAGCAGTTACAGGTCAAAAGAGGGTGGCTACACCTTC. Translated: CASSYRSKEGGYTF.

The chain employs TRBV11-3 and TRBJ2-7; 11 bases match TRBD2. The CDR3 contains 16 residues. V lost 1 base to trimming and J lost 2 bases; unmatched junction nucleotides: 4. The V gene's germline CDR1 is SGHNT and CDR2 YENEEA. The CDR3 protein is CASSLGGGLAAYEQYF. In nucleotides, the CDR3 is TGTGCCAGCAGCTTAGGAGGGGGACTAGCGGCCTACGAGCAGTACTTC.

This rearrangement joins TRBV5-1 to TRBJ1-1, with 9 bases fitting TRBD1. Germline lookup yields CDR1 SGHRS and CDR2 YFSETQ. J lost 5 bases, V lost 0 bases, and 5 bases had no gene match. The CDR3 is 15 residues long. The CDR3 protein is CASSLGQGGGTEAFF. The CDR3 region has the DNA TGCGCCAGCAGCTTGGGACAGGGGGGAGGTACTGAAGCTTTCTTT. The variable domain in full, with the rest retrieved from reference TRBV5-1 and TRBJ1-1, is KAGVTQTPRYLIKTRGQQVTLSCSPISGHRSVSWYQQTPGQGLQFLFEYFSETQRNKGNFPGRFSGRQFSNSRSEMNVSTLELGDSALYLCASSLGQGGGTEAFFGQGTRLTVV.

This chain joins TRBV6-8 and TRBJ2-5, with 10 bases matching TRBD1. The V gene's germline CDR1 is MNHGY and CDR2 SAAAGT. V was pared by 10 bases and J by 5 bases, with 13 bases of the junction left unmatched. The length of the CDR3 is 15 residues. For the CDR3, the DNA is TGTGCCAACAGCCCCTGGACAGGGGGACACGAGACCCAGTACTTC. Its translation: CANSPWTGGHETQYF.

This chain joins TRBV29-1 and TRBJ2-3, with D possibly TRBD2 on 6 matching bases. Looked up from germline, CDR1 is SQVTM and CDR2 is ANQGSEA. V was pared by 8 bases and J by 1 base, with 16 bases between. This CDR3 spans 14 amino acids. The CDR3 loop reads CSFRLGGGTDTQYF. Written as DNA, the CDR3 is TGCAGCTTCCGACTGGGGGGTGGCACAGATACGCAGTATTTT.

The J gene is TRBJ2-1, the V gene TRBV7-6; 9 bases line up with TRBD2. With V trimmed by 6 bases and J by 7 bases, 10 bases remained unmatched. Looked up from germline, CDR1 is SGHVS and CDR2 is FNYEAQ. The CDR3 is 15 amino acids. The DNA for the CDR3 is TGTGCCAGCAGACCCATAGCGGGAGCCGGAAATGAGCAGTTCTTC. This gives the protein CASRPIAGAGNEQFF.

The rearrangement links TRBV15 to TRBJ1-1; D unresolved. The germline gives CDR1 LNHNV, CDR2 YYDKDF (reference sequence). The CDR3 loop spans 15 amino acids. V dropped 3 bases and J dropped 4 bases, with 15 bases sitting between them. CDR3 in DNA: TGTGCCACCAGCAGCCGTAGGAATACGGGCACTGAAGCTTTCTTT. Protein product: CATSSRRNTGTEAFF.

The rearrangement joins TRBV11-3 to TRBJ1-4; D is undetermined. CDR3 length: 14 residues. Trimming cost V 3 bases and J 5 bases, with 10 bases left between them. The germline V gene has CDR1 SGHNT and CDR2 YENEEA. The CDR3 loop reads CASSLGSTNEKLFF. The CDR3 nucleotides read TGTGCCAGCAGCTTGGGTTCGACGAATGAAAAACTGTTTTTT.

V is TRBV14 and J is TRBJ2-2; D is ambiguous. Germline V gives CDR1 SGHDN, CDR2 FVKESK. V lost 0 bases, J lost 7 bases, and 9 bases lay in between. This CDR3 is built from 14 residues. DNA of the CDR3: TGTGCCAGCAGCCAAGATCCTGTCGGCGGGGAGCTGTTTTTT. Translation gives CASSQDPVGGELFF.